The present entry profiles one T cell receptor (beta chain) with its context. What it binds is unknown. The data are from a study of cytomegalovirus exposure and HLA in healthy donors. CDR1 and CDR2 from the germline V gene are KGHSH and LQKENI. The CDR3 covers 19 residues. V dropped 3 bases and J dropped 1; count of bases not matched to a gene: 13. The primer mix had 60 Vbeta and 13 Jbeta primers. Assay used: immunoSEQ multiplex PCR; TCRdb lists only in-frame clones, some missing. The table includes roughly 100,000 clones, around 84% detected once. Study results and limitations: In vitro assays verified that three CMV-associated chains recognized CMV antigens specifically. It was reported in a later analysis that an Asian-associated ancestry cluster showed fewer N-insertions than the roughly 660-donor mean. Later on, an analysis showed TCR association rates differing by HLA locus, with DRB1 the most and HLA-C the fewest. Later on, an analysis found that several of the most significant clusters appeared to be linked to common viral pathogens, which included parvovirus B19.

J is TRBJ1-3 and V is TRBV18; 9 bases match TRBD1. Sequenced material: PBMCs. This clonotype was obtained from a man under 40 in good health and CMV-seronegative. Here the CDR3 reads CASSPRAITGGLSGNTIYF. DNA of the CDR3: TGTGCCAGCTCACCCAGAGCAATTACAGGGGGCCTTTCTGGAAACACCATATATTTT. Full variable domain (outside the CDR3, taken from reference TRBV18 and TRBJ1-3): NAGVMQNPRHLVRRRGQEARLRCSPMKGHSHVYWYRQLPEEGLKFMVYLQKENIIDESGMPKERFSAEFPKEGPSILRIQQVVRGDSAAYFCASSPRAITGGLSGNTIYFGEGSWLTVV.